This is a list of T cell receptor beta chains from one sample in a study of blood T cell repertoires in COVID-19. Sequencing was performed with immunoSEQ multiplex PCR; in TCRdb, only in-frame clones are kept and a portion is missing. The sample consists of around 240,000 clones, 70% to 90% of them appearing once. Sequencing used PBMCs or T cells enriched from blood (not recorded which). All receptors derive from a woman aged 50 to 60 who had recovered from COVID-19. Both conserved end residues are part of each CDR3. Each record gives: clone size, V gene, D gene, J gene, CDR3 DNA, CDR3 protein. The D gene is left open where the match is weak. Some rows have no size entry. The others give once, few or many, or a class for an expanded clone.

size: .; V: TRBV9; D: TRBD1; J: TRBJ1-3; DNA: TGTGCCAGCAGCGAGAGGACAGGTAGTGGAAACACCATATATTTT; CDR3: CASSERTGSGNTIYF
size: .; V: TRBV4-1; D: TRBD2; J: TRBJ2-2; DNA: TGCGCCAGCAGCCAAGGTGGAGTCGGAGCGGGAGGCTCTTGGACCGGGGAGCTGTTTTTT; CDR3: CASSQGGVGAGGSWTGELFF
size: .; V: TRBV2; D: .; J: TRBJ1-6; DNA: TGTGCCAGCAGTGGTGGACAGTCAATAACCCTGAGCTCCTATAATTCACCCCTCCACTTT; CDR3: CASSGGQSITLSSYNSPLHF
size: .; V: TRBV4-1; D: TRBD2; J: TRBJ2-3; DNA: TGCGCCAGCAGCCAAACCTGGACTAGCGGGAGTATGAGGGCCAAAACAGATACGCAGTATTTT; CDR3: CASSQTWTSGSMRAKTDTQYF
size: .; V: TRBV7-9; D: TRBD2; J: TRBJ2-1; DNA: TGTGCCAGCAGCACGGGGACTAGCGGGATCGATGAGCAGTTCTTC; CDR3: CASSTGTSGIDEQFF
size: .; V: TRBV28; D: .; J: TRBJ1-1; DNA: TGTGCCAGCAGTTCCCTGACACCTGAAGCTTTCTTT; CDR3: CASSSLTPEAFF
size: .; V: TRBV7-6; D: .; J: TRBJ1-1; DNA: TGTGCCAGCAGCCCCGGGTACCAATGGGACACTGAAGCTTTCTTT; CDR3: CASSPGYQWDTEAFF
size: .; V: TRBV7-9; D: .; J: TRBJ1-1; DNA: TGTGCCAGCAGCTTAGAGGGGGCTGAAGCTTTCTTT; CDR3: CASSLEGAEAFF
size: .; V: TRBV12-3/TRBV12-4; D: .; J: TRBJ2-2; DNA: TGTGCCAGCAGTTGGGGAGACACCGGGGAGCTGTTTTTT; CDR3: CASSWGDTGELFF
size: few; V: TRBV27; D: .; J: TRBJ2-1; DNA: TGTGCCAGCAGTCCCAGGGATCGCGGTAATGAGCAGTTCTTC; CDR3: CASSPRDRGNEQFF
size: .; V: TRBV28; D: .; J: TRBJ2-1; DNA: TGTGCCAGCAGTTTAATCGCCCTTAGCTCCTACAATGAGCAGTTCTTC; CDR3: CASSLIALSSYNEQFF
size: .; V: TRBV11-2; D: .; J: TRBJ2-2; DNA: TGTGCCAGCAGCCCCCAAGACAGCACCGGGGAGCTGTTTTTT; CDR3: CASSPQDSTGELFF
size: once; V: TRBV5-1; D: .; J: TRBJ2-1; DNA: TGCGCCAGCAGCTCGCAGGGGGGACTCCGAAACTCCTACAATGAGCAGTTCTTC; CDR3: CASSSQGGLRNSYNEQFF
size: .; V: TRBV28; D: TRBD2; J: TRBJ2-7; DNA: TGTGCCAGCATCCCGGGGGGTGACTACGAGCAGTACTTC; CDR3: CASIPGGDYEQYF
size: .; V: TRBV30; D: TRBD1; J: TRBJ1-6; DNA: TGTGCCTGGAGAATTCCCGGGACAGGGGGAAGATCACCCCTCCACTTT; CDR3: CAWRIPGTGGRSPLHF
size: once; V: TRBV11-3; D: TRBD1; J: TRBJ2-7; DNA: TGTGCCAGCAGCTCCGGGACAGGGGCGTACGAGCAGTACTTC; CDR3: CASSSGTGAYEQYF
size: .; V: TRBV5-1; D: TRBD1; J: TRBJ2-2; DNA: TGCGCCAGCAGCCCCCGACAGGGAAGGGGCGGGGAGCTGTTTTTT; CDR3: CASSPRQGRGGELFF
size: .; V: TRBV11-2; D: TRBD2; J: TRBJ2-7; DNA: TGTGCCAGCAGCTTAGATAAAGTGGTAGCGGGAACGTACGAGCAGTACTTC; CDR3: CASSLDKVVAGTYEQYF
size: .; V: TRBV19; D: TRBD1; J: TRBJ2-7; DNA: TGTGCCAGTAAGCCGAGAGGGACAGGGGGGTACGAGCAGTACTTC; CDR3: CASKPRGTGGYEQYF
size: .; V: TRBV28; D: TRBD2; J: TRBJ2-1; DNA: TGTGCCAGCAGCGGCACTAGCGGGAGGGGCTACAATGAGCAGTTCTTC; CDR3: CASSGTSGRGYNEQFF
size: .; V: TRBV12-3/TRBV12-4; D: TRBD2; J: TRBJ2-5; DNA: TGTGCCAGCAGTTTCCGGGGAGGGGAGACCCAGTACTTC; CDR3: CASSFRGGETQYF
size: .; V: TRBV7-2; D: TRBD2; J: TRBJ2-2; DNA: TGTGCCAGCAGCTGGACTAGCGGGAACACCGGGGAGCTGTTTTTT; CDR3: CASSWTSGNTGELFF
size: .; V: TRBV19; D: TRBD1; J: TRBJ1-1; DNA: TGTGCCAGTACCCTCCGGGACAGGGGGAGAGCTTTCTTT; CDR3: CASTLRDRGRAFF
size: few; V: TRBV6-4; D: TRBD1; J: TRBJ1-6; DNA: TGTGCCAGCAGTTCTACAGGGGCCAATTCACCCCTCCACTTT; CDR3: CASSSTGANSPLHF
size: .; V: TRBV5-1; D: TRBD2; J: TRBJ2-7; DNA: TGCGCCAGCAGCTCGCCCGACTCGCGGGGGACCGAGCAGTACTTC; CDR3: CASSSPDSRGTEQYF
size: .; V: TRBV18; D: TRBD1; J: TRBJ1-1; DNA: TGTGCCAGCTCACAGACAGGGGGAGACACTGAAGCTTTCTTT; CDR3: CASSQTGGDTEAFF
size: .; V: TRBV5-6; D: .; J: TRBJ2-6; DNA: TGTGCCAGCAGCTTGGTTATTGGGGCCAACGTCCTGACTTTC; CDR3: CASSLVIGANVLTF
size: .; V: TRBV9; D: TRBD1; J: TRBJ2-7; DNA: TGTGCCAGCAGCGTAGGGACAGGGGGGAACTACGAGCAGTACTTC; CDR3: CASSVGTGGNYEQYF
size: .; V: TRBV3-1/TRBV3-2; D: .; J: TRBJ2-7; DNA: TGTGCCAGCAGCCAGAGTCACGGGAAGACCTACGAGCAGTACTTC; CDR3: CASSQSHGKTYEQYF
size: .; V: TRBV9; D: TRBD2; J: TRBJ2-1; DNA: TGTGCCAGCAGCGTAGAGCTAGCGGGCGAGAATGAGCAGTTCTTC; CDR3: CASSVELAGENEQFF
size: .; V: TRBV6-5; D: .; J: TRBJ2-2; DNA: TGTGCCAGCAGTTACTCAACCCAACTTAACACCGGGGAGCTGTTTTTT; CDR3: CASSYSTQLNTGELFF
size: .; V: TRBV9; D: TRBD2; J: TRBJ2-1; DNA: TGTGCCAGCAGCGTCCTAGCGGGAGCCTACAATGAGCAGTTCTTC; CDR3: CASSVLAGAYNEQFF
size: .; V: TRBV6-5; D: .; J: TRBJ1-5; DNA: TGTGCCAGCAGTTACAGGCCCGGGGGGAGCAATCAGCCCCAGCATTTT; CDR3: CASSYRPGGSNQPQHF
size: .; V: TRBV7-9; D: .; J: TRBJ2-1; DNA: TGTGCCAGCAGTTCGGGGGGCAACAATGAGCAGTTCTTC; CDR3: CASSSGGNNEQFF
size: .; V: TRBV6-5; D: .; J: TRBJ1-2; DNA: TGTGCCAGCAGCCCAGGGGCTAACTATGGCTACACCTTC; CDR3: CASSPGANYGYTF
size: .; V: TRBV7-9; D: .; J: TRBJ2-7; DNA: TGTGCCAGCACCCTCCTAGGGGGGGGCGAACACTTC; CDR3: CASTLLGGGEHF
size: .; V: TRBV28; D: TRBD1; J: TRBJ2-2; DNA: TGTGCCAGCAGACGCTCCGGGACAGGGGTCACCGGGGAGCTGTTTTTT; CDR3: CASRRSGTGVTGELFF
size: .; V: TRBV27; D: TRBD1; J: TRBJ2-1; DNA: TGTGCCAGCAGACCTGCAACCGGGACAGGGGATGGCAATGAGCAGTTCTTC; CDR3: CASRPATGTGDGNEQFF
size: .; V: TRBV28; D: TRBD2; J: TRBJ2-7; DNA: TGTGCCAGCAGTCCGCCGGGGAGCGGGAGCTCCTACGAGCAGTACTTC; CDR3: CASSPPGSGSSYEQYF
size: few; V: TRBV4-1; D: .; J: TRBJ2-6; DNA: TGCGCCAGCAGCCAACGGCCGGGACAAAGCTCTGGGGCCAACGTCCTGACTTTC; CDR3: CASSQRPGQSSGANVLTF
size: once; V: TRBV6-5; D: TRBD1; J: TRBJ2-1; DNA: TGTGCCAGCAGTTACGGGGACAGATACAATGAGCAGTTCTTC; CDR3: CASSYGDRYNEQFF
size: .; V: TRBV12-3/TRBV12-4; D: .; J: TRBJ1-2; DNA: TGTGCCACCCTCCCGCAGGGCATGGGTGGCTACACCTTC; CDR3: CATLPQGMGGYTF
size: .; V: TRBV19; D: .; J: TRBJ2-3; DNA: TGTGCCAGTAGTATAGCGGGAGCAGATACGCAGTATTTT; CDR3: CASSIAGADTQYF
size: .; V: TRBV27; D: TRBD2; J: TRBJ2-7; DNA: TGTGCCAGCAGTAACTTCGGGACTAGCGGGAGAAATGAGCAGTACTTC; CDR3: CASSNFGTSGRNEQYF
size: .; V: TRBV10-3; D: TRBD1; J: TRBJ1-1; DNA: TGTGCCATCTCCGGGACAGCGAACACTGAAGCTTTCTTT; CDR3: CAISGTANTEAFF
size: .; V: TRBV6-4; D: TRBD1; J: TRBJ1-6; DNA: TGTGCCAGCAGTGAAAGGGGGCCCAAGGGGTATAATTCACCCCTCCACTTT; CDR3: CASSERGPKGYNSPLHF
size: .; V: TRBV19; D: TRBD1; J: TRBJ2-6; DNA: TGTGCCACCGCCAGGGGGAACTCTGGGGCCAACGTCCTGACTTTC; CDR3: CATARGNSGANVLTF
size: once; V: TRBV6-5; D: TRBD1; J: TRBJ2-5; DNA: TGTGCCAGCAGCCCCGGGACAGGGGGCGGAGAGACCCAGTACTTC; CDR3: CASSPGTGGGETQYF
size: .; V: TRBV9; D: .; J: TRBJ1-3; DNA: TGTGCCAGCAGCGTAGGAGGGGGGGCCTCTGGAAACACCATATATTTT; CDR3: CASSVGGGASGNTIYF
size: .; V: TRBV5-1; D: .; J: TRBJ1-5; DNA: TGCGCCAGCAGCTTGGCAGGGGAAGCGATTCAGCCCCAGCATTTT; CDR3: CASSLAGEAIQPQHF
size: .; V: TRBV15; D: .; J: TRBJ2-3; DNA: TGTGCCACCAGCTCCCAGAGGAAGACCTTGAAGCCCGCCGTTATTTTAAAGATTGCAGATACGCAGTATTTT; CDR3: CATSSQRKTLKPAVILKIADTQYF
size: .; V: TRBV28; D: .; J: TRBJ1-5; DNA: TGTGCCAGCAGTTTTCGGCAGGGCGATCAGCCCCAGCATTTT; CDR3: CASSFRQGDQPQHF
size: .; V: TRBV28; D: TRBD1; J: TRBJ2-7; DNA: TGTGCCGTCCTATCGAACAGGGGGACCTTCTCCTACGAGCAGTACTTC; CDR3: CAVLSNRGTFSYEQYF